The clone carrying this T cell receptor (beta chain) was seen a handful of times. These data come from a study of cytotoxic CD8 clonotypes in ibrutinib-treated CLL. This CDR3 spans 17 amino acids. V trimming: 2 bases; J trimming: 5 bases; junction bases outside the gene matches: 12. The germline CDR1 and CDR2 sequences are PRHDT and FYEKMQ (reference sequence). Generated by immunoSEQ multiplex PCR, the TCRdb table keeps only in-frame clones and is missing some. Of under 300,000 clones in the sample, around 77% were seen once. V gene TRBV13 combines with J gene TRBJ1-2; TRBD1 matches at 9 bases. Sequenced material: PBMCs, taken at disease progression, from a patient treated with ibrutinib. This receptor was identified in a human donor with chronic lymphocytic leukemia. This CDR3 reads CASSLPAWTGVSYGYTF. The CDR3 DNA is TGTGCCAGCAGCTTACCCGCTTGGACAGGGGTATCTTATGGCTACACCTTC.